The clone carrying this T cell receptor beta chain was found many times. Antigen unknown. Researchers tagged individual cDNA molecules with unique molecular identifiers. MiXCR was run by TCRdb on the 5' RACE reads, yielding one entry per CDR3 protein. The sample includes 60,000 to 80,000 distinct CDR3 sequences, about 12% of them seen just once. The germline V gene has CDR1 KGHSH and CDR2 LQKENI. The ends were cut back, 5 bases at V and 1 base at J, with 14 bases in the middle. There are 15 residues in the CDR3. The data were taken from a study of early T cells in non-severe SARS-CoV-2 infection. Study overall: Sequencing input comprised bulk RNA from unsorted whole blood; chain pairing was not available. Study observations and caveats: VDJdb matching skewed toward anti-spike CD8 responses, missing private and CD4 specificities.

This sequence originates from an adult who was a healthcare worker with PCR-confirmed SARS-CoV-2 infection or an uninfected control (not recorded which). Sequencing was done on a sample of whole blood. The V gene is TRBV18, the J gene TRBJ2-5, with D tentatively TRBD1 (6 bases). Written as DNA, the CDR3 is TGTGCCAGCTCAGCCCCCGGGACAACCCAAGAGACCCAGTACTTC. Its translation: CASSAPGTTQETQYF. The whole variable domain, remainder taken from reference TRBV18 and TRBJ2-5, is NAGVMQNPRHLVRRRGQEARLRCSPMKGHSHVYWYRQLPEEGLKFMVYLQKENIIDESGMPKERFSAEFPKEGPSILRIQQVVRGDSAAYFCASSAPGTTQETQYFGPGTRLLVL.